Listed here is a single T cell receptor beta chain. These data come from a study of shared clonotypes between healthy human individuals. The protocol was immunoSEQ multiplex PCR, while the TCRdb copy is restricted to in-frame clones and leaves out a portion. The sample contains over 950,000 clones, 60% to 80% of which appear only once. This CDR3 contains 15 residues. V was shortened by 3 bases and J by 0 bases, with 9 bases between the two germline ends. Germline V CDR1 and CDR2: MDHEN, SYDVKM. The sequencing sample was made of memory CD4+ T cells from PBMCs. Subset: CD45RA-negative fraction. V gene TRBV28 combines with J gene TRBJ2-4; the D is unclear. The receptor was isolated from a man aged 18 to 35 in good health. Some clones in this sample may be carry-over from other donors' samples. The CDR3, as DNA: TGTGCCAGCAGTTTCGCGGAAACAGCCAAAAACATTCAGTACTTC. This gives the protein CASSFAETAKNIQYF.